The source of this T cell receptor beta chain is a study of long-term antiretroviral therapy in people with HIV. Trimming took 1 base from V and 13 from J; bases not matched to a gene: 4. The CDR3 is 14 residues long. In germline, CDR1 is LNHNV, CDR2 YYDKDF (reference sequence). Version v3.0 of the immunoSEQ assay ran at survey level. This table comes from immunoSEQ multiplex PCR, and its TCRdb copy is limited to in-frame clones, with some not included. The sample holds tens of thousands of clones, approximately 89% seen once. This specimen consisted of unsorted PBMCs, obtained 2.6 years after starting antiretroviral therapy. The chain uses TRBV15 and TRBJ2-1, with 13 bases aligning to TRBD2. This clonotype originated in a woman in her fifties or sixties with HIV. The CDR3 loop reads CATSRGTSGSSQFF. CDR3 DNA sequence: TGTGCCACCAGCAGAGGGACTAGCGGGAGTTCCCAGTTCTTC.